Listed below are T cell receptor beta chains from one sample, sequenced in a study of radiation and T cells in renal cell carcinoma. The method was immunoSEQ multiplex PCR; TCRdb's version includes in-frame clones alone and lacks a portion of them. This table has about 150,000 clones, 87% appearing once. The sequenced sample was blood, obtained from a patient whose treatment included radiotherapy and nephrectomy. Receptors were obtained from a woman aged 50 to 65 with renal cell carcinoma. Each CDR3 is given with its conserved first and last residue. A D gene is named only where the DNA matches it firmly. Clone size, where shown, is once, few, many, or a class for clones that have expanded.

clone_size	v_call	j_call	d_call	cdr3_nt	cdr3_aa
NA	TRBV28	TRBJ1-1	NA	TGTGCCAGCAGTTTAGCCGGTTTTGAAGCTTTCTTT	CASSLAGFEAFF
NA	TRBV2	TRBJ1-1	NA	TGTGCCAGCAGTGAAGTGGGCCTCATGAACACTGAAGCTTTCTTT	CASSEVGLMNTEAFF
NA	TRBV7-2	TRBJ1-1	NA	TGTGCCAGCAGCTTACAGGGGACCAGACTGAACACTGAAGCTTTCTTT	CASSLQGTRLNTEAFF
NA	TRBV5-1	TRBJ1-6	NA	TGCGCCAGCAGCCCTGGCCATAATAATTCACCCCTCCACTTT	CASSPGHNNSPLHF
NA	TRBV6-1	TRBJ2-7	TRBD2	TGTGCCAGCAACAGACTAGCGGACCCCTACGAGCAGTACTTC	CASNRLADPYEQYF
NA	TRBV9	TRBJ2-3	TRBD2	TGTGCCAGCAGCGTATTGGGGCGGGGGAGCACAGATACGCAGTATTTT	CASSVLGRGSTDTQYF
NA	TRBV14	TRBJ1-1	NA	TGTGCCAGCAGCCTTGGGGACACCATACAGAACACTGAAGCTTTCTTT	CASSLGDTIQNTEAFF
NA	TRBV19	TRBJ1-2	NA	TGTGCCAGTAGTATAGAAGGGACCGATGGCTACACCTTC	CASSIEGTDGYTF
NA	TRBV6-1	TRBJ1-5	NA	TGTGCCAGCAGGCCAGCCTTCCCTAGCAATCAGCCCCAGCATTTT	CASRPAFPSNQPQHF
NA	TRBV18	TRBJ2-2	NA	TGTGCCAGCTCACCGGGGCCGGGGCCGGACACCGGGGAGCTGTTTTTT	CASSPGPGPDTGELFF
NA	TRBV5-4	TRBJ2-3	TRBD2	TGTGCCAGCAGCCAGGCACTATCTTCCCGGGCGCTAGGGAGGGGAGATACGCAGTATTTT	CASSQALSSRALGRGDTQYF
NA	TRBV15	TRBJ2-7	TRBD2	TGTGCCACCAGGACTAGCGGGGGGGCCTACGAGCAGTACTTC	CATRTSGGAYEQYF
NA	TRBV20-1	TRBJ1-2	NA	TGCAGTGCTGCGCAGGGACTTGGCTACACCTTC	CSAAQGLGYTF
NA	TRBV7-8	TRBJ2-7	TRBD1	TGTGCCAGCAGCCCGCGGGACAGGGACTACGAGCAGTACTTC	CASSPRDRDYEQYF
NA	TRBV19	TRBJ1-6	NA	TGTGCCAGTAGTATTCTGGCCGCAGGGACAAATAATTCACCCCTCCACTTT	CASSILAAGTNNSPLHF
NA	TRBV19	TRBJ1-1	NA	TGTGCCAGTAGTATCAATGCCGATGGGGGAACTGAAGCTTTCTTT	CASSINADGGTEAFF
NA	TRBV11-2	TRBJ1-1	TRBD1	TGTGCCAGCAGCTCCGGACAGGGTGGAACTGAAGCTTTCTTT	CASSSGQGGTEAFF
NA	TRBV19	TRBJ1-1	TRBD1	TGTGCCAGTAGTATGGTAACAGGGGTAGGAGTGAGCACTGAAGCTTTCTTT	CASSMVTGVGVSTEAFF
NA	TRBV7-9	TRBJ1-4	TRBD1	TGTGCCAGCAGCTTATCAGGGACAGGACTTAATGAAAAACTGTTTTTT	CASSLSGTGLNEKLFF
NA	TRBV6-5	TRBJ2-7	TRBD1	TGTGCCAGCACCGGGACAGGGGGCTACGAGCAGTACTTC	CASTGTGGYEQYF
NA	TRBV19	TRBJ1-5	NA	TGTGCCAGTAGTATTGCTGGGGGTAGCAATCAGCCCCAGCATTTT	CASSIAGGSNQPQHF
NA	TRBV7-6	TRBJ1-4	NA	TGTGCCAGCACCTCTCGGGGGGGGAATGAAAAACTGTTTTTT	CASTSRGGNEKLFF
few	TRBV10-2	TRBJ1-6	NA	TGCGCCAGCAGTGAGGAGGCAGGCGATGTATCCCTCCACTTT	CASSEEAGDVSLHF
once	TRBV6-6	TRBJ2-3	NA	TGTGCCAGCAGTTATCCGGGGTTCACAGATACGCAGTATTTT	CASSYPGFTDTQYF
NA	TRBV4-1	TRBJ2-2	TRBD1	TGCGCCAGCAGCCAGACCGGGACAGTGAACACCGGGGAGCTGTTTTTT	CASSQTGTVNTGELFF
NA	TRBV5-1	TRBJ2-1	TRBD1	TGCGCCAGCAGCATACGGCCCGGGACAGGAGCCTACAATGAGCAGTTCTTC	CASSIRPGTGAYNEQFF
NA	TRBV6-6	TRBJ2-1	NA	TGTGCCAGCAGAGACGATGGGGGGTCCTACAATGAGCAGTTCTTC	CASRDDGGSYNEQFF
NA	TRBV6-1	TRBJ1-5	TRBD1	TGTGCCAGCAGTGAAGTGCCGACAGGGATAGGTCAGCCCCAGCATTTT	CASSEVPTGIGQPQHF
once	TRBV10-3	TRBJ1-5	TRBD1	TGTGCCATCAGCGCTTCGACAGGGAATCAGCCCCAGCATTTT	CAISASTGNQPQHF
NA	TRBV11-3	TRBJ2-7	TRBD1	TGTGCCAGCAGCTTGGGACAGGGTGACCACGAGCAGTACTTC	CASSLGQGDHEQYF
NA	TRBV6-4	TRBJ1-1	TRBD1	TGTGCCAGCAGTCCAGGGGGCCACACTGAAGCTTTCTTT	CASSPGGHTEAFF
NA	TRBV18	TRBJ2-5	NA	TGTGCCAGCTCACCAGGAACAGGGAGTAAAGAGACCCAGTACTTC	CASSPGTGSKETQYF
NA	TRBV11-2	TRBJ2-1	TRBD2	TGTGCCAGCAGCTCCACGGCTAGCGGCCTATACAATGAGCAGTTCTTC	CASSSTASGLYNEQFF
NA	TRBV7-9	TRBJ2-6	TRBD1	TGTGCCAGCACCGACGACAGGGGGCTCCCTTTCTCTGGGGCCAACGTCCTGACTTTC	CASTDDRGLPFSGANVLTF
NA	TRBV11-2	TRBJ2-4	TRBD1	TGTGCCAGCAGCTTCCCCCAAGGGGGACAGTTGTTGTCCAAAAACATTCAGTACTTC	CASSFPQGGQLLSKNIQYF
once	TRBV7-9	TRBJ1-3	NA	TGTGCCAGCAGCCCCGAAGGTTCCAGATCAGCGACTGGAAACACCATATATTTT	CASSPEGSRSATGNTIYF
NA	TRBV7-8	TRBJ2-7	NA	TGTGCCAGCAGCTTAAATCCGGGGCGCGAGCAGTACTTC	CASSLNPGREQYF
NA	TRBV10-3	TRBJ1-1	NA	TGTGCCATTCGGGGGGATTGGGGTGAGGGAGGGACTGAAGCTTTCTTT	CAIRGDWGEGGTEAFF
NA	TRBV25-1	TRBJ1-6	NA	TGTGCCAGCAGTGAATTTAAGGGACGTAATTCACCCCTCCACTTT	CASSEFKGRNSPLHF
NA	TRBV10-3	TRBJ1-2	NA	TGTGCCATCAAATGGCACAGTCACCTACCTAACTATGGCTACACCTTC	CAIKWHSHLPNYGYTF
few	TRBV7-8	TRBJ1-2	TRBD1	TGTGCCAGCAGCTTACGCCAGGGGGCGTTTGGCTACACCTTC	CASSLRQGAFGYTF
NA	TRBV19	TRBJ2-3	NA	TGTGCCAGTAGGCCCACGGATCCAGATACGCAGTATTTT	CASRPTDPDTQYF
NA	TRBV7-3	TRBJ2-2	NA	TGTGCCAGCAGCTTAACCGGGGCTACGAACACCGGGGAGCTGTTTTTT	CASSLTGATNTGELFF
NA	TRBV5-4	TRBJ1-5	NA	TGTGCCAGCAGCTTGGCAGGGGATGGGCAGCCCCAGCATTTT	CASSLAGDGQPQHF
NA	TRBV5-4	TRBJ1-3	NA	TGTGCCAGCAGTCCGGTTAACGGAAACACCATATATTTT	CASSPVNGNTIYF
few	TRBV27	TRBJ2-7	TRBD1	TGTGCCAGCAGTGAGGGGCGGACAGGGCTGGACGAGCAGTACTTC	CASSEGRTGLDEQYF